Listed here are 14 T cell receptor beta chains from one sample, sequenced in a study of human T cells and chemical hapten exposure. In TCRdb, the RACE reads were re-called with MiXCR into one record per CDR3 protein. Seen here are under 300,000 distinct CDR3 sequences, 7.5% to 8% observed once, and the top ten hold roughly 1.2%. Time point here: pre-sensitization, week 0. Sample treatment: therapeutic diphenylcyclopropenone sensitization with weekly scalp DPC. This specimen was whole blood, taken in connection with sensitization to the hapten diphenylcyclopropenone (DPC). These receptors were taken from a man aged 18 to 30 with alopecia areata. Some clones in this sample may be carry-over from other donors' samples.

The chain carries TRBV20-1 and TRBJ1-5; D not certain. This CDR3 has 12 amino acids. In germline, CDR1 is DFQATT, CDR2 SNEGSKA (reference sequence). Trimming removed 3 bases from V and 6 bases from J, with 9 bases in between. The CDR3, as DNA: TGCAGTGCTAGCCGACGGGCTCAGCCCCAGCATTTT. Its protein product is CSASRRAQPQHF.

This clonotype was seen ten or more times. The gene calls are TRBV29-1 and TRBJ2-3; D call uncertain. Looked up from germline, CDR1 is SQVTM and CDR2 is ANQGSEA. Between the trimmed V and J ends, which lost 8 bases and 0 bases, there was a span of 6 bases. The CDR3 length is 11 residues. Here the CDR3 DNA reads TGCAGCATGGACAGCACAGATACGCAGTATTTT. Amino acids: CSMDSTDTQYF.

The chain links TRBV5-1 to TRBJ2-2; TRBD2 matches at 13 bases. Losses at the gene ends were 0 bases for V and 4 bases for J; bases not matched to a gene: 9. The length of the CDR3 is 19 residues. Germline V gene data show CDR1 as SGHRS and CDR2 as YFSETQ. The CDR3 bases are TGCGCCAGCAGCTTGGCCGGACTAGCGGGGGCCTCAGGCACCGGGGAGCTGTTTTTT. Amino acid sequence: CASSLAGLAGASGTGELFF.

The chain is built from TRBV27 and TRBJ2-3, with 7 bases identical to TRBD2. Germline-derived CDR1 and CDR2 are MNHEY and SMNVEV (reference sequence). Trimming cost V 6 bases and J 2 bases; bases outside gene matches: 11. The CDR3 runs to 16 residues. The CDR3 spells CASRPLWGGDTDTQYF. The CDR3 DNA reads as TGTGCCAGCAGGCCACTCTGGGGGGGTGACACAGATACGCAGTATTTT.

This clonotype was counted many times. The chain uses TRBV29-1 and TRBJ2-1; the D is unclear. This CDR3 is 13 amino acids long. The germline V and J ends were trimmed by 4 bases and 0 bases, with 7 bases remaining between them. Germline CDR1 SQVTM, CDR2 ANQGSEA. CDR3 DNA sequence: TGCAGCGTTGTTACACCCTCCTACAATGAGCAGTTCTTC. This sequence encodes CSVVTPSYNEQFF.

The J gene is TRBJ2-6, the V gene TRBV6-6, with no clear D. The CDR3 is made up of 15 amino acids. V lost 5 bases and J 2 bases, leaving 10 bases between the germline ends. Germline V lookup: CDR1 MNHNY, CDR2 SVGAGI (reference sequence). The CDR3 protein is CASSAGRAGANVLTF. CDR3 bases: TGTGCCAGCAGTGCCGGAAGGGCTGGGGCCAACGTCCTGACTTTC.

The V call is TRBV10-3, the J call TRBJ2-2; D remains ambiguous. Germline CDR1 and CDR2: ENHRY and SYGVKD. Trimming cost V 6 bases and J 5 bases, with 16 bases left between them. This CDR3 is built from 15 residues. The CDR3 bases are TGTGCCATCAGCCCCAGGTTGGATGGTACCGGGGAGCTGTTTTTT. Its translation is CAISPRLDGTGELFF.

This clonotype was recorded a few times. This chain connects TRBV3-1 to TRBJ1-5; D might be TRBD1 (5 bases). The CDR3 is 12 amino acids. Germline-derived CDR1 and CDR2 are LGHDT and YNNKEL (reference sequence). V lost 3 bases and J 12 bases, leaving 12 bases between the germline ends. The CDR3 region is CASSHSGVGQHF. CDR3 DNA sequence: TGTGCCAGCAGCCATTCGGGGGTAGGCCAGCATTTT.

This clonotype has only a few counts. The chain uses TRBV7-2 and TRBJ1-5; a weak D match, TRBD1 (6 bases). CDR3 length equals 13 residues. Trimming left V 3 bases short and J 7 bases short, with 10 bases between. Germline lookup yields CDR1 SGHTA and CDR2 FQGNSA. CDR3 in DNA: TGTGCCAGCAGCTTCCGGGACAAGCAGCCCCAGCATTTT. Translation: CASSFRDKQPQHF.

In its sample, this clonotype was seen many times. V gene TRBV9 combines with J gene TRBJ1-6; D remains unclear. The CDR3 loop spans 13 amino acids. Germline CDR1 and CDR2: SGDLS and YYNGEE. Trimming shortened V by 4 bases and J by 10 bases, and 12 bases separated the two germline ends. The CDR3 bases are TGTGCCAGCAGCTCCTGGGAAGAATCACCCCTCCACTTT. This translates into CASSSWEESPLHF. Drawing the rest from reference TRBV9 and TRBJ1-6, the complete variable domain is DSGVTQTPKHLITATGQRVTLRCSPRSGDLSVYWYQQSLDQGLQFLIQYYNGEERAKGNILERFSAQQFPDLHSELNLSSLELGDSALYFCASSSWEESPLHFGNGTRLTVT.

In this sample, this clonotype turned up many times. The rearrangement uses TRBV9 and TRBJ1-4, with D possibly matching TRBD1 (5 bases). Between the trimmed V and J ends, which lost 0 bases and 0 bases, there was a span of 18 bases. The CDR3 has 19 amino acids. CDR1 is SGDLS and CDR2 is YYNGEE in the germline V gene. CDR3 residues: CASSVGPGRRSATNEKLFF. The CDR3 DNA reads as TGTGCCAGCAGCGTAGGACCAGGGAGAAGGAGCGCAACTAATGAAAAACTGTTTTTT.

This clonotype occurred a few times. The rearrangement links TRBV6-5 to TRBJ2-6; D may be TRBD1 (5 bases). The germline V and J ends were trimmed by 7 bases and 0 bases, with 10 bases remaining between them. The CDR3 extends over 15 amino acids. CDR1 MNHEY and CDR2 SVGAGI come from the germline V gene. CDR3 sequence reads: CASTRQSSGANVLTF. Here the CDR3 DNA reads TGTGCCAGCACAAGACAGAGCTCTGGGGCCAACGTCCTGACTTTC.

The table lists this clonotype with many counts. The chain carries TRBV19 and TRBJ1-2; D gene ambiguous. CDR1 is LNHDA and CDR2 is SQIVND in the germline V gene (reference sequence). CDR3 size: 14 residues. The V end lost 3 bases, the J end lost 4 bases, and 12 bases lay between the germline ends. This CDR3 is CASSMDGDRYGYTF. CDR3 in DNA: TGTGCCAGTAGTATGGATGGAGATCGCTATGGCTACACCTTC. The full variable domain, its missing parts supplied by reference TRBV19 and TRBJ1-2, is DGGITQSPKYLFRKEGQNVTLSCEQNLNHDAMYWYRQDPGQGLRLIYYSQIVNDFQKGDIAEGYSVSREKKESFPLTVTSAQKNPTAFYLCASSMDGDRYGYTFGSGTRLTVV.

The chain joins TRBV6-4 to TRBJ2-1; unclear D gene. Germline V gene lookup returns CDR1 MRHNA and CDR2 SNTAGT. This CDR3 has 14 amino acids. V shed 2 bases and J shed 4 bases, with 9 bases lying between them. CDR3 in amino acids: CASSDEAGYNEQFF. The CDR3 coding sequence is TGTGCCAGCAGTGACGAAGCCGGGTACAATGAGCAGTTCTTC.